This T cell receptor (beta chain) was sequenced during a study of CD8+CD57+ T cells in acquired aplastic anemia. The overall study: Recorded DNA amounts for sorted CD4+ and CD8+ cells had an average of around 3.5 ug. About 10 million reads, on average, were obtained for CD4+ cells from healthy donors. General study results and limits: The study identified around 28 CD8+ CDR3 sequences shared by patients and controls. Researchers reported that CD8+ Simpson's diversity was not significantly different in patients versus controls.

CDR3 and TCR beta VDJ profiling relied on genomic DNA as the template. TCRdb passed the reads through MiXCR, listing each CDR3 protein once. The sample lists hundreds of thousands of distinct CDR3 sequences, 65% to 80% seen once, with 3% to 4.5% in the top ten. Deletions cut 5 bases from V and 14 bases from J, with 27 bases between. This CDR3 has 15 amino acids. Looked up from germline, CDR1 is SGHTA and CDR2 is FQGNSA. Of note for this clonotype: The antigen remains unidentified.

The specimen sequenced was sorted CD4+, CD8+, or CD8+CD57+ T cells (not recorded which) from PBMCs. This TCR came from a human donor in good health, serving as a control. This sequence joins TRBV7-2 and TRBJ2-5; a possible D gene is TRBD2 (6 bases). The CDR3 nucleotides read TGTGCCAGCAGCGTGGAGGGGCTAGTCTACGAGCAGTACTACTTC. This gives the protein CASSVEGLVYEQYYF.